What follows is one T cell receptor beta chain and its context. Antigen specificity is unknown. This entry is derived from a study of cytomegalovirus exposure and HLA in healthy donors. Findings of the study overall: Both high specificity and high sensitivity reportedly marked the classifier's diagnosis of cytomegalovirus status. Some public TCRs appeared in many individuals, while most sequences were rare. Overall, roughly 160 TCR beta chains were annotated as cytomegalovirus-associated.

The CDR3 is 15 amino acids. CDR1 and CDR2 (germline): SGHRS, YFSETQ. V was shortened by 5 bases and J by 1 base, with 13 bases between the two germline ends. Only in-frame clones appear in the TCRdb table, and some are missing; sequencing was by immunoSEQ multiplex PCR. The table records 160,000 or so clones, around 81% of them present only once. This sequence originates from a man aged 30 to 39 in good health and CMV-seropositive. The genes are TRBV5-1 and TRBJ1-3; D not certain. The sequenced sample was PBMCs. The CDR3 reads CASSFDGPSGNTIYF. The DNA of the CDR3 is TGCGCCAGCAGTTTTGATGGGCCTTCTGGAAACACCATATATTTT.